This T cell receptor (beta chain) comes out of a study of blood T cell repertoires in COVID-19. Study in general: The study drew acute and convalescent COVID-19 samples from the United States, Italy and Spain. T cells, B-cell-depleted T cells, or PBMCs supplied cDNA or gDNA.

Per the original data handling: Amplification with reference gene primers provided the estimates of nucleated cell counts. Measured with immunoSEQ multiplex PCR; TCRdb has only the in-frame clones, and not every one. That table furnishes V, J and clone size, whereas the DNA furnished D and trimming. This table has more than 95,000 clones, about 82% appearing once. With V trimmed by 4 bases and J by 12 bases, 11 bases remained unmatched. The CDR3 loop spans 14 amino acids. Germline-derived CDR1 and CDR2 are SGHTA and FQGTGA. This clone was found a few times. The V and J genes are TRBV7-3 and TRBJ1-2; 10 positions agree with TRBD1. The clonotype comes from a human donor in a cohort sampled during active COVID-19. Sequencing used peripheral blood. The DNA of the CDR3 is TGTGCCAGCAGCTCTCAACCCGGGACAGGGGAGAACACCTTC. This codes for CASSSQPGTGENTF.